What follows are 20 T cell receptor beta chains derived from one specimen sequenced in a study of CD8+ T cells in alopecia areata. Sequencing used cDNA as its template, made by extracting RNA and reverse transcribing it. Assay used: immunoSEQ multiplex PCR; TCRdb lists only in-frame clones, some missing. This table has under 85,000 clones, about 44% appearing once. Specimen: CD8+ T cells sorted from blood, collected at week 0. The receptor set was obtained from a human donor with alopecia areata.

This clone appeared a few times. The chain uses TRBV29-1 and TRBJ2-2; the D is unclear. Germline V gene data show CDR1 as SQVTM and CDR2 as ANQGSEA. The V end lost 4 bases, the J end lost 2 bases, and 8 bases lay between the germline ends. The CDR3 is 13 residues long. The CDR3 loop reads CSVANSNTGELFF. The CDR3 DNA reads TGCAGCGTTGCTAACAGTAACACCGGGGAGCTGTTTTTT.

The chain couples TRBV7-3 to TRBJ2-3, with 8 bases fitting TRBD1. Germline-derived CDR1 and CDR2 are SGHTA and FQGTGA. The CDR3 runs to 16 residues. The trim removed 4 bases at V and 4 bases at J, leaving 10 bases unmatched. CDR3 residues: CASSSETGVGPDTQYF. CDR3 DNA sequence: TGTGCCAGCAGCTCCGAGACAGGGGTCGGGCCAGATACGCAGTATTTT.

In its sample, this clone was seen a few times. This chain connects TRBV5-8 to TRBJ1-1, with D uncertain. The CDR3 runs to 13 residues. The V gene's germline CDR1 is SGHTS and CDR2 YDEGEE. V shed 2 bases and J shed 4 bases, with 9 bases lying between them. CDR3 sequence: CASSLSGGTEAFF. The CDR3 region has the DNA TGTGCCAGCAGCTTATCGGGAGGCACTGAAGCTTTCTTT.

J is TRBJ2-3 and V is TRBV7-3; 9 bases agree with TRBD2. Per germline, CDR1 SGHTA and CDR2 FQGTGA. CDR3 size: 15 residues. V gave up 4 bases and J gave up 4 bases; unmatched junction bases: 6. The CDR3 loop is CASSSIAGVPDTQYF. In DNA, the CDR3 is TGTGCCAGCAGCTCAATAGCGGGAGTCCCAGATACGCAGTATTTT.

V is TRBV25-1 and J is TRBJ1-1, with 9 bases fitting TRBD1. V lost 5 bases to trimming and J lost 4 bases; unmatched junction nucleotides: 2. The germline V gene has CDR1 MGHDK and CDR2 SYGVNS. The CDR3 has 13 residues. This CDR3 reads CASSLTGGTEAFF. The CDR3 bases are TGTGCCAGCAGTTTGACAGGGGGCACTGAAGCTTTCTTT.

This clone was counted a few times. V and J are TRBV29-1 and TRBJ2-7; no firm D call. The V end lost 4 bases, the J end lost 3 bases, and 7 bases lay between the germline ends. Germline V lookup: CDR1 SQVTM, CDR2 ANQGSEA. The CDR3 contains 11 residues. This CDR3 reads CSVGENYEQYF. DNA for the CDR3: TGCAGCGTTGGAGAAAACTACGAGCAGTACTTC.

This chain joins TRBV29-1 and TRBJ2-1; D unresolved. The CDR3 contains 12 residues. The germline CDR1 and CDR2 sequences are SQVTM and ANQGSEA. The CDR3 loop is CRANNPYNEQFF. The CDR3 DNA reads as TGCAGGGCGAATAATCCCTACAATGAGCAGTTCTTC.

J is TRBJ1-5 and V is TRBV7-2; 10 bases map to TRBD1. There are 15 residues in the CDR3. The ends lost 4 bases at V and 1 base at J; junction bases unmatched: 1. Germline CDR1 is SGHTA and CDR2 is FQGNSA. CDR3 DNA sequence: TGTGCCAGCAGCTGGACAGGGGGGAGCAATCAGCCCCAGCATTTT. It encodes CASSWTGGSNQPQHF.

This clone was seen more than once but under ten times. The chain links TRBV29-1 to TRBJ1-2; D ambiguous. The CDR3 is 11 residues long. Germline V lookup: CDR1 SQVTM, CDR2 ANQGSEA. V was clipped by 5 bases and J by 4 bases, with 8 bases between them. Written as DNA, the CDR3 is TGCAGCGTTATAGACCCCTATGGCTACACCTTC. Translating gives CSVIDPYGYTF.

This chain links TRBV2 with TRBJ1-1; D is ambiguous. Trimming took off 10 bases at V and 1 base at J, with 7 bases between the two ends. Germline V CDR1 and CDR2: SNHLY, FYNNEI. This CDR3 region has 11 residues. The CDR3 reads CATWGNTEAFF. In DNA, the CDR3 is TGTGCCACCTGGGGGAACACTGAAGCTTTCTTT.

The chain employs TRBV11-2 and TRBJ2-2; D unclear. V lost 8 bases, J lost 7 bases, and 14 bases lay in between. The CDR3 is made up of 13 amino acids. Germline V lookup: CDR1 SGHAT, CDR2 FQNNGV. The CDR3 sequence: CASAPWDDGELFF. The CDR3 coding sequence is TGTGCCAGCGCTCCGTGGGATGACGGGGAGCTGTTTTTT.

This clone was seen once. V gene TRBV19 combines with J gene TRBJ2-7; D is unclear. Germline CDR1 and CDR2: LNHDA and SQIVND (reference sequence). The V end was cut by 5 bases, the J end by 3 bases, with 11 bases between. The CDR3 consists of 13 residues. CDR3 loop: CASSAGHLYEQYF. Here the CDR3 DNA reads TGTGCCAGTAGTGCCGGGCACCTCTACGAGCAGTACTTC.

This chain connects TRBV13 to TRBJ2-7; D unresolved. Germline CDR1 reads PRHDT; CDR2 reads FYEKMQ (reference sequence). This CDR3 has 13 amino acids. Trimming stripped 8 bases from V and 3 bases from J, with 14 bases between. This chain's CDR3 is CASRPQDGYEQYF. Here the CDR3 DNA reads TGTGCCAGCCGACCTCAGGACGGCTACGAGCAGTACTTC.

V gene TRBV7-2 combines with J gene TRBJ2-7; TRBD2 aligns across 9 bases. Germline-derived CDR1 and CDR2 are SGHTA and FQGNSA. V shed 1 base and J 7 bases; nucleotides not matched to a gene: 8. This CDR3 has 15 amino acids. The CDR3 loop is CASSLGPAGGGEQYF. The CDR3 DNA follows: TGTGCCAGCAGCTTAGGCCCAGCGGGAGGAGGAGAGCAGTACTTC. The full variable domain, rest sourced from reference TRBV7-2 and TRBJ2-7, is GAGVSQSPSNKVTEKGKDVELRCDPISGHTALYWYRQSLGQGLEFLIYFQGNSAPDKSGLPSDRFSAERTGGSVSTLTIQRTQQEDSAVYLCASSLGPAGGGEQYFGPGTRLTVT.

The chain has TRBV7-8 and TRBJ2-5; D remains ambiguous. In germline, CDR1 is SGHVS, CDR2 FQNEAQ. V shed 1 base and J shed 2 bases, with 8 bases lying between them. The CDR3 totals 14 residues. CDR3 residues: CASSLEGRQETQYF. The DNA of the CDR3 is TGTGCCAGCAGCTTAGAGGGCAGACAAGAGACCCAGTACTTC.

This sequence joins TRBV7-8 and TRBJ2-7; D assignment may be TRBD1 or TRBD2 (5 bases each). In germline, CDR1 is SGHVS, CDR2 FQNEAQ. There are 15 residues in the CDR3. The V end lost 3 bases, the J end lost 3 bases, and 15 bases lay between the germline ends. CDR3 nucleotides: TGTGCCAGCAGCTTTCCTACGGGACCCAACTACGAGCAGTACTTC. Translation gives CASSFPTGPNYEQYF.

There are a few counts of this clone. The chain employs TRBV11-2 and TRBJ2-1; TRBD1 might be the D (6 bases). This CDR3 is 11 amino acids long. V was trimmed by 10 bases and J by 7 bases, leaving 11 bases between them. Per germline, CDR1 SGHAT and CDR2 FQNNGV. CDR3 sequence: CATYGQNEQFF. For the CDR3, the DNA is TGTGCCACCTATGGACAGAATGAGCAGTTCTTC.

This clone was counted between two and nine times. The CDR3 DNA is TGTGCCAGCAGCGTATCCCCAGGGACCTACGAGCAGTACTTC. Amino acid sequence: CASSVSPGTYEQYF. This rearrangement joins TRBV9 to TRBJ2-7; D is perhaps TRBD1 (5 bases). Germline V gene lookup returns CDR1 SGDLS and CDR2 YYNGEE. Trimming pared 1 base from V and 2 bases from J, leaving 10 bases between. CDR3 length equals 14 residues.

The chain uses TRBV27 and TRBJ2-3; weak D call: TRBD1 (5 bases). CDR3 size: 16 residues. Germline loops: CDR1 MNHEY, CDR2 SMNVEV (reference sequence). V lost 5 bases and J lost 5, with 20 bases in between. The CDR3 DNA follows: TGTGCCAGCAGTCCTAATTTTCACCAGGGAAAAGATACGCAGTATTTT. Translated: CASSPNFHQGKDTQYF.

The chain is built from TRBV7-9 and TRBJ2-1, with D tentatively TRBD2 (5 bases). Deletions cut 5 bases from V and 6 bases from J, with 11 bases between. CDR1 and CDR2 from the germline V gene are SEHNR and FQNEAQ (reference sequence). The CDR3 totals 13 residues. CDR3 residues: CASSPPRANEQFF. CDR3 bases: TGTGCCAGCAGCCCTCCGCGGGCCAATGAGCAGTTCTTC.